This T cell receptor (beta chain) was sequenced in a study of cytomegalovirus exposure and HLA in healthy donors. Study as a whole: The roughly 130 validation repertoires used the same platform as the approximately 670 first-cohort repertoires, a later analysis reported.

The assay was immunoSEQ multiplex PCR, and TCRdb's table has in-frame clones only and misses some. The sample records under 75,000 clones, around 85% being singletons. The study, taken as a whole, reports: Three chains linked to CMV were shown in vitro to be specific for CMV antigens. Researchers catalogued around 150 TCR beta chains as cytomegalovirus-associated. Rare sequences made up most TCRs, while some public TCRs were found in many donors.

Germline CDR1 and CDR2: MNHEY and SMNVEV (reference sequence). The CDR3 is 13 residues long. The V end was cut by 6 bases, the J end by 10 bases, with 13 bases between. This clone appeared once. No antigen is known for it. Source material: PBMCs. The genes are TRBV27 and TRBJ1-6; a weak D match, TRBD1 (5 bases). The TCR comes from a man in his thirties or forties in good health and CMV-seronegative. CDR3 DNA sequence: TGTGCCAGCAGAAAGGAGGGGCAGTCACCCCTCCACTTT. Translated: CASRKEGQSPLHF.